The 26 T cell receptor beta chains presented below share a single source sample, sequenced in a study of T-cell memory formation after mild COVID-19. TCRdb re-analysed the 5' RACE reads in MiXCR, keeping a single row per CDR3 protein. This table holds fewer than 400,000 distinct CDR3 sequences, 10% to 15% found once. Sequencing was done on a sample of PBMCs or a T cell subset sorted from them (not recorded which). The source of these receptors is a man younger than 35 who had mild COVID-19 (a few samples of this study predate the infection). Cell type and time point are not known.

The genes are TRBV5-1 and TRBJ2-5; tentatively, D is TRBD1 or TRBD2 (5 bases each). The ends were cut back, 5 bases at V and 4 bases at J, with 15 bases in the middle. CDR1 is SGHRS and CDR2 is YFSETQ in the germline V gene. This CDR3 spans 14 amino acids. CDR3 loop: CASREWDQVETQYF. DNA of the CDR3: TGCGCCAGCAGGGAGTGGGACCAAGTAGAGACCCAGTACTTC. Complete variable domain (other parts from reference TRBV5-1 and TRBJ2-5): KAGVTQTPRYLIKTRGQQVTLSCSPISGHRSVSWYQQTPGQGLQFLFEYFSETQRNKGNFPGRFSGRQFSNSRSEMNVSTLELGDSALYLCASREWDQVETQYFGPGTRLLVL.

The chain couples TRBV27 to TRBJ1-4, with D perhaps matching TRBD1 (6 bases). Germline-derived CDR1 and CDR2 are MNHEY and SMNVEV (reference sequence). This CDR3 region has 14 residues. Trimming removed 5 bases at V and 7 bases at J, with 14 bases between. The CDR3 loop reads CASSPLQGGEKLFF. As DNA, the CDR3 is TGTGCCAGCAGTCCCCTACAGGGCGGTGAAAAACTGTTTTTT.

This chain uses TRBV20-1 with TRBJ2-1, with TRBD2 as a possible D gene (5 bases). V gave up 6 bases and J gave up 1 base, with 13 bases separating them. The CDR3 contains 14 residues. CDR1 and CDR2 (germline): DFQATT, SNEGSKA (reference sequence). CDR3: CSAERTGSYNEQFF. The CDR3 DNA sequence: TGCAGTGCGGAACGTACGGGGTCCTACAATGAGCAGTTCTTC.

Ten or more counts support this clonotype. The chain employs TRBV4-1 and TRBJ2-3; 9 bases align to TRBD2. V lost 0 bases and J lost 4; bases outside the gene matches: 2. This CDR3 contains 15 residues. Germline V gives CDR1 MGHRA, CDR2 YSYEKL. The CDR3 bases are TGCGCCAGCAGCCAAGAAAGCGGGGGGCCAGATACGCAGTATTTT. Translating it yields CASSQESGGPDTQYF.

The rearrangement uses TRBV25-1 and TRBJ1-5; possibly TRBD1 for D (5 bases). Germline V gene lookup returns CDR1 MGHDK and CDR2 SYGVNS. Deletions cut 2 bases from V and 8 bases from J, with 13 bases between. This CDR3 has 14 amino acids. The CDR3 bases are TGTGCCAGCAGTGAAGTCGGGGGGACGGAGCCCCAGCATTTT. Protein product: CASSEVGGTEPQHF.

This clonotype turned up a few times. The V and J genes are TRBV5-5 and TRBJ2-6, with no clear D. The CDR3 is 15 residues long. V was cut by 0 bases and J by 0 bases, with 4 bases left in between. Per the germline V gene, CDR1 is SGHKS and CDR2 is YYEKEE (reference sequence). Written as DNA, the CDR3 is TGTGCCAGCAGCTTGGAGGCCTCTGGGGCCAACGTCCTGACTTTC. Amino acids: CASSLEASGANVLTF.

The chain combines TRBV5-1 with TRBJ2-1; D unclear. V lost 1 base and J 8 bases, leaving 7 bases between the germline ends. The CDR3 consists of 12 residues. Germline V gene sequence: CDR1 SGHRS, CDR2 YFSETQ. CDR3 nucleotides: TGCGCCAGCAGCTTGCAGTACGATGAGCAGTTCTTC. Translating gives CASSLQYDEQFF.

This clonotype was found many times. J is TRBJ1-1 and V is TRBV28; D is unclear. Trimming cost V 3 bases and J 0 bases, with 5 bases left between them. Looked up from germline, CDR1 is MDHEN and CDR2 is SYDVKM. The CDR3 is made up of 13 amino acids. The CDR3 loop is CASSLNLNTEAFF. In nucleotides, the CDR3 is TGTGCCAGCAGTTTGAACCTGAACACTGAAGCTTTCTTT.

This clonotype has at least ten counts. The chain uses TRBV2 and TRBJ2-3, with 10 bases lining up with TRBD2. Germline-derived CDR1 and CDR2 are SNHLY and FYNNEI. This CDR3 region has 15 residues. V shed 5 bases and J 0 bases; nucleotides not matched to a gene: 2. The CDR3 DNA follows: TGTGCCAGCAGTCCTAGCGGGGGTAGCACAGATACGCAGTATTTT. Amino acids: CASSPSGGSTDTQYF.

The chain combines TRBV7-9 with TRBJ2-1; 14 nucleotides align to TRBD2. CDR3 length: 13 amino acids. Germline assignment: CDR1 SEHNR and CDR2 FQNEAQ (reference sequence). Trimming at V came to 6 bases and at J to 13 bases, leaving 5 bases not matched to a gene. CDR3 in amino acids: CASRGTSGGLQFF. CDR3 DNA: TGTGCCAGCAGGGGGACTAGCGGGGGATTACAGTTCTTC.

This clonotype was recorded at least ten times. The chain uses TRBV7-8 and TRBJ2-3, with a possible D match to TRBD2 (6 bases). V was trimmed by 8 bases and J by 2 bases, leaving 14 bases between them. The CDR3 runs to 14 residues. The germline CDR1 and CDR2 sequences are SGHVS and FQNEAQ. The CDR3 DNA reads as TGTGCCAGCGGGGCCGGGGGACTCACAGATACGCAGTATTTT. Protein sequence: CASGAGGLTDTQYF.

This clonotype was recorded a few times. The chain has TRBV5-1 and TRBJ2-1, with TRBD2 as a possible D gene (5 bases). Trimming removed 6 bases from V and 4 bases from J, with 14 bases in between. Germline values: CDR1 SGHRS, CDR2 YFSETQ. The CDR3 is 14 residues long. The CDR3 sequence: CASKRGDTYNEQFF. CDR3 nucleotides: TGCGCCAGCAAACGGGGAGACACTTACAATGAGCAGTTCTTC.

This clonotype was counted between two and nine times. The V and J genes are TRBV6-6 and TRBJ1-3; 7 bases are shared with TRBD1. The ends lost 2 bases at V and 4 bases at J; junction bases unmatched: 5. The CDR3 sequence is 15 residues long. Per germline, CDR1 MNHNY and CDR2 SVGAGI (reference sequence). CDR3 residues: CASSYSGGQGNTIYF. DNA for the CDR3: TGTGCCAGCAGTTACAGTGGGGGACAGGGAAACACCATATATTTT.

This clonotype has ten or more counts. This chain links TRBV5-1 with TRBJ2-3; unclear D gene. The germline V gene has CDR1 SGHRS and CDR2 YFSETQ. The CDR3 totals 14 residues. Trimming took 4 bases from V and 3 from J, leaving 12 bases between them. The CDR3 DNA is TGCGCCAGCAGCGTGGCCGCTAAAACAGATACGCAGTATTTT. Translating gives CASSVAAKTDTQYF.

The chain links TRBV7-2 to TRBJ2-1, with D possibly matching TRBD1 (5 bases). Trimming removed 0 bases from V and 2 bases from J, with 5 bases in between. The CDR3 length is 14 residues. Germline V gene lookup returns CDR1 SGHTA and CDR2 FQGNSA. DNA of the CDR3: TGTGCCAGCAGCTTAGCCAGGGCCTACAATGAGCAGTTCTTC. It specifies CASSLARAYNEQFF.

This clonotype appeared a few times. The chain recombines TRBV12-3 or TRBV12-4 with TRBJ2-3; possibly TRBD1 or TRBD2 for D (6 bases each). CDR3 length: 15 amino acids. V gave up 8 bases and J gave up 4 bases, with 19 bases separating them. This CDR3 is CASSYPWRGADTQYF. CDR3 nucleotides: TGTGCCAGCTCCTACCCTTGGAGGGGGGCAGATACGCAGTATTTT.

The chain uses TRBV29-1 and TRBJ1-1; D ambiguous. Germline V CDR1 and CDR2: SQVTM, ANQGSEA. V was cut by 7 bases and J by 2 bases, with 8 bases left in between. The CDR3 loop spans 11 amino acids. The CDR3 reads CSAHTNTEAFF. The CDR3 nucleotides read TGCAGCGCCCATACAAACACTGAAGCTTTCTTT.

This clonotype has ten or more counts. This sequence joins TRBV6-4 and TRBJ2-2, with D tentatively TRBD1 or TRBD2 (5 bases each). The CDR3 totals 15 residues. Per germline, CDR1 MRHNA and CDR2 SNTAGT. Trimming took off 6 bases at V and 3 bases at J, with 14 bases between the two ends. The CDR3 region has the DNA TGTGCCAGCAGCCCCGGGACGGAGGACACCGGGGAGCTGTTTTTT. It encodes CASSPGTEDTGELFF.

The V call is TRBV20-1, the J call TRBJ2-3; perhaps TRBD1 as D (6 bases). Trimming took off 5 bases at V and 1 base at J, with 16 bases between the two ends. CDR3 length equals 15 residues. Germline CDR1 is DFQATT and CDR2 is SNEGSKA (reference sequence). The CDR3 is CSARNPGAGTDTQYF. The CDR3 DNA follows: TGCAGTGCTCGGAACCCAGGGGCGGGCACAGATACGCAGTATTTT.

A few counts support this clonotype. The V call is TRBV18, the J call TRBJ2-7; D may be TRBD2 (7 bases). Per the germline V gene, CDR1 is KGHSH and CDR2 is LQKENI. There are 11 residues in the CDR3. Between the trimmed V and J ends, which lost 5 bases and 6 bases, there was a span of 8 bases. Here the CDR3 reads CASSRGGEQYV. The CDR3, as DNA: TGTGCCAGCTCAAGGGGGGGCGAGCAGTACGTC.

This clonotype was seen a few times. This chain uses TRBV6-5 with TRBJ2-7; D could derive from TRBD1 or TRBD2 (5 bases each). The CDR3 totals 12 residues. Trimming cost V 2 bases and J 6 bases, with 8 bases left between them. In germline, CDR1 is MNHEY, CDR2 SVGAGI. The CDR3 loop reads CASSYPGAEQYF. CDR3 in DNA: TGTGCCAGCAGTTACCCCGGGGCCGAGCAGTACTTC.

This clonotype was found a few times. J is TRBJ2-1 and V is TRBV20-1; possible D gene TRBD1, 6 bases. Germline CDR1 and CDR2: DFQATT and SNEGSKA (reference sequence). This CDR3 is 14 amino acids long. V was pared by 6 bases and J by 5 bases, with 17 bases between. CDR3 sequence reads: CSARQVPSDNEQFF. DNA for the CDR3: TGCAGTGCGCGACAGGTCCCGTCGGACAATGAGCAGTTCTTC.

This clonotype has a count of ten or more. The rearrangement joins TRBV20-1 to TRBJ1-5, with a tentative D call TRBD1 (6 bases). CDR1 is DFQATT, CDR2 SNEGSKA, per germline (reference sequence). The CDR3 consists of 14 residues. V shed 3 bases and J shed 5 bases, with 14 bases lying between them. The CDR3 nucleotides read TGCAGTGCTAGTGCAGGGGATAGGTATCAGCCCCAGCATTTT. Translated, it gives CSASAGDRYQPQHF.

The chain carries TRBV20-1 and TRBJ1-2; D possibly corresponds to TRBD1 (5 bases). The CDR3 sequence is 14 residues long. The germline V and J ends were trimmed by 6 bases and 6 bases, with 20 bases remaining between them. The germline gives CDR1 DFQATT, CDR2 SNEGSKA (reference sequence). The CDR3 DNA is TGCAGTGCGCGACCGTTTTCGGGGGTGCATGGCTACACCTTC. Encoded protein: CSARPFSGVHGYTF.

In its sample, this clonotype was seen a few times. This chain joins TRBV12-3 or TRBV12-4 and TRBJ2-4; D possibly uses TRBD1 or TRBD2 (6 bases each). The CDR3 runs 15 residues. V lost 2 bases to trimming and J lost 0 bases, with 8 bases between them. CDR3 sequence reads: CASSLRGAAKNIQYF. The CDR3 bases are TGTGCCAGCAGTTTAAGGGGGGCAGCCAAAAACATTCAGTACTTC.

This clonotype has more than one count but fewer than ten. The chain is built from TRBV20-1 and TRBJ1-5; D uncertain. The CDR3 has 12 amino acids. From germline, CDR1 is DFQATT and CDR2 SNEGSKA (reference sequence). V was pared by 4 bases and J by 3 bases, with 7 bases between. As DNA, the CDR3 is TGCAGTGCTAACGGGGACAATCAGCCCCAGCATTTT. It translates to CSANGDNQPQHF.